These 29 T cell receptor beta chains came from one sample sequenced in a study of shared clonotypes between healthy human individuals. Using immunoSEQ multiplex PCR, the repertoire was profiled, and TCRdb retains in-frame clones only, with some absent. This sample has over a million clones, with 70% to 80% found just once. Sequenced sample: memory CD4+ T cells from PBMCs. Subset denoted: CD45RA-negative fraction. These receptors all come from a man aged 18 to 29 in good health. Some clones in this sample may be carry-over from other donors' samples.

This clone has a count of ten or more. This chain connects TRBV28 to TRBJ2-3, with 8 bases fitting TRBD2. Germline CDR1 is MDHEN and CDR2 is SYDVKM. The CDR3 spans 14 residues. V trimming: 6 bases; J trimming: 4 bases; junction bases outside the gene matches: 6. DNA for the CDR3: TGTGCCAGCAGCCGATCGACTAGCGCAGATACGCAGTATTTT. Its protein product is CASSRSTSADTQYF.

V usage is TRBV5-6 and J usage is TRBJ2-1, with TRBD2 matching 8 bases. V shed 2 bases and J 2 bases; nucleotides not matched to a gene: 3. CDR3 length: 15 residues. Germline V gene sequence: CDR1 SGHDT, CDR2 YYEEEE. The CDR3 loop is CASSLGAGAYNEQFF. Written as DNA, the CDR3 is TGTGCCAGCAGCTTAGGAGCGGGAGCCTACAATGAGCAGTTCTTC.

The CDR3 region is CASSGEGEQFF. The CDR3 coding sequence is TGCGCCAGCAGTGGCGAGGGGGAGCAGTTCTTC. The chain is built from TRBV10-1 and TRBJ2-1; D is tentatively TRBD1 or TRBD2 (5 bases each). Trimming shortened V by 4 bases and J by 10 bases, and 8 bases separated the two germline ends. This CDR3 is 11 amino acids long. Germline assignment: CDR1 WNHNN and CDR2 SYGVQD (reference sequence).

The chain recombines TRBV25-1 with TRBJ1-4; 7 bases are shared with TRBD1. Germline V gene lookup returns CDR1 MGHDK and CDR2 SYGVNS. This CDR3 has 15 amino acids. The ends lost 3 bases at V and 7 bases at J; junction bases unmatched: 8. CDR3 nucleotides: TGTGCCAGCAGTGAGGCGACAGGGTTCTCTGAAAAACTGTTTTTT. It codes for CASSEATGFSEKLFF.

This rearrangement joins TRBV18 to TRBJ1-2; D is ambiguous. Germline CDR1 is KGHSH and CDR2 is LQKENI. The CDR3 contains 13 residues. Trimming shortened V by 3 bases and J by 3 bases, and 8 bases separated the two germline ends. Here the CDR3 reads CASSPEGYYGYTF. The CDR3, as DNA: TGTGCCAGCTCACCGGAGGGCTACTATGGCTACACCTTC.

This clone appeared once. The sample carries other DNA sequences with the same CDR3. The chain recombines TRBV4-1 with TRBJ1-2, with D hard to call. The CDR3 totals 12 residues. V dropped 0 bases and J dropped 2 bases, with 1 base sitting between them. Per germline, CDR1 MGHRA and CDR2 YSYEKL. This CDR3 reads CASSQENYGYTF. Here the CDR3 DNA reads TGCGCCAGCAGCCAAGAGAACTATGGCTACACCTTC.

The gene calls are TRBV28 and TRBJ2-7, with 8 bases matching TRBD2. The CDR3 totals 16 residues. CDR1 is MDHEN, CDR2 SYDVKM, per germline. The junction had 11 bases not matched to a gene; V was cut back by 5 bases and J by 2 bases. CDR3: CASSGAGTRIPYEQYF. For the CDR3, the DNA is TGTGCCAGCAGTGGGGCCGGGACTAGAATCCCCTACGAGCAGTACTTC.

For this clone: The sample holds other DNA sequences that translate to the same CDR3. This rearrangement joins TRBV5-1 to TRBJ2-3, with D possibly TRBD2 on 5 matching bases. The V end lost 0 bases, the J end lost 6 bases, and 8 bases lay between the germline ends. From germline, CDR1 is SGHRS and CDR2 YFSETQ. The CDR3 consists of 13 residues. CDR3 loop: CASSLASGDTQYF. For the CDR3, the DNA is TGCGCCAGCAGCTTGGCATCGGGGGATACGCAGTATTTT.

This rearrangement joins TRBV11-2 to TRBJ1-4, with TRBD1 identical over 9 bases. V shed 5 bases and J 8 bases; nucleotides not matched to a gene: 21. This CDR3 spans 19 amino acids. From germline, CDR1 is SGHAT and CDR2 FQNNGV. The CDR3 bases are TGTGCCAGCAGCGCCCCGCCGGGACAGGGATCCATATTAGCCGAAAAACTGTTTTTT. This translates into CASSAPPGQGSILAEKLFF.

V gene TRBV30 combines with J gene TRBJ2-6; 9 bases are shared with TRBD1. The CDR3 is made up of 18 amino acids. Germline V gives CDR1 GTSNPN, CDR2 SVGIG (reference sequence). Trimming cost V 1 base and J 1 base; bases outside gene matches: 8. The CDR3 loop reads CAWSGWGQGGSGANVLTF. The DNA for the CDR3 is TGTGCCTGGAGTGGGTGGGGACAGGGAGGGTCTGGGGCCAACGTCCTGACTTTC.

This clone was seen only once. The chain combines TRBV2 with TRBJ1-3, with 10 bases that match TRBD1. V trimming: 8 bases; J trimming: 3 bases; junction bases outside the gene matches: 4. Germline CDR1 SNHLY, CDR2 FYNNEI. The CDR3 is 14 residues long. The CDR3 bases are TGTGCCAGCTCGGGACAGGGGTTTGGAAACACCATATATTTT. Translated, it gives CASSGQGFGNTIYF.

V and J are TRBV9 and TRBJ2-1; 13 positions match TRBD2. The trim removed 0 bases at V and 4 bases at J, leaving 1 base unmatched. The CDR3 loop spans 16 amino acids. The germline V gene has CDR1 SGDLS and CDR2 YYNGEE. The CDR3 is CASSVGGLAGYNEQFF. The CDR3, as DNA: TGTGCCAGCAGCGTAGGGGGACTAGCGGGATACAATGAGCAGTTCTTC.

In this sample, this clone turned up a few times. V usage is TRBV6-6 and J usage is TRBJ1-3; TRBD1 agrees at 7 bases. In germline, CDR1 is MNHNY, CDR2 SVGAGI (reference sequence). The V gene end was trimmed by 2 bases and the J gene end by 4 bases; junction bases not matched to a gene: 5. The CDR3 has 15 amino acids. CDR3 in DNA: TGTGCCAGCAGTTACGAACAGGGGCGAGGAAACACCATATATTTT. Amino acids: CASSYEQGRGNTIYF.

This rearrangement joins TRBV5-1 to TRBJ2-3; 13 positions match TRBD2. This CDR3 is 14 amino acids long. V was pared by 4 bases and J by 7 bases, with 3 bases of the junction left unmatched. In germline, CDR1 is SGHRS, CDR2 YFSETQ. CDR3 sequence reads: CASSPGTSGNTQYF. In nucleotides, the CDR3 is TGCGCCAGCAGCCCCGGGACTAGCGGGAATACGCAGTATTTT.

This clone was picked up a small number of times. The chain is built from TRBV7-2 and TRBJ2-1, with TRBD2 matching over 12 bases. J gave up 8 bases and V 5 bases, and 4 bases lay outside the gene matches. There are 14 residues in the CDR3. Germline assignment: CDR1 SGHTA and CDR2 FQGNSA. CDR3 sequence: CASSVTSGSHEQFF. The CDR3 coding sequence is TGTGCCAGCAGCGTGACTAGCGGGAGCCATGAGCAGTTCTTC.

The V gene is TRBV7-2, the J gene TRBJ1-4; D is unresolved. Per germline, CDR1 SGHTA and CDR2 FQGNSA. The CDR3 runs to 15 residues. The ends were cut back, 1 base at V and 0 bases at J, with 6 bases in the middle. The DNA of the CDR3 is TGTGCCAGCAGCTTAGGGGCAGCAACTAATGAAAAACTGTTTTTT. This gives the protein CASSLGAATNEKLFF.

The chain recombines TRBV2 with TRBJ1-4; no clear D. The CDR3 is made up of 14 amino acids. Germline values: CDR1 SNHLY, CDR2 FYNNEI. V shed 4 bases and J shed 0 bases, with 6 bases lying between them. The CDR3 here is CASSVVTTNEKLFF. As DNA, the CDR3 is TGTGCCAGCAGTGTAGTGACAACTAATGAAAAACTGTTTTTT.

V and J are TRBV28 and TRBJ2-1; no definite D call. Germline V gives CDR1 MDHEN, CDR2 SYDVKM. The CDR3 has 12 residues. Trimming removed 4 bases from V and 4 bases from J, with 5 bases in between. CDR3 amino acids: CASSSQYNEQFF. The CDR3 DNA reads as TGTGCCAGCAGTTCCCAGTACAATGAGCAGTTCTTC. The variable domain in full, with the rest retrieved from reference TRBV28 and TRBJ2-1, is DVKVTQSSRYLVKRTGEKVFLECVQDMDHENMFWYRQDPGLGLRLIYFSYDVKMKEKGDIPEGYSVSREKKERFSLILESASTNQTSMYLCASSSQYNEQFFGPGTRLTVL.

This chain connects TRBV28 to TRBJ2-7, with D hard to call. CDR1 is MDHEN and CDR2 is SYDVKM in the germline V gene. The CDR3 is 18 residues long. Trimming removed 2 bases at V and 0 bases at J, with 20 bases between. In nucleotides, the CDR3 is TGTGCCAGCAGTTTACCAGGCCTTAAAATCCCCTACTCCTACGAGCAGTACTTC. Translation gives CASSLPGLKIPYSYEQYF. Full variable domain (remainder filled in from reference TRBV28 and TRBJ2-7): DVKVTQSSRYLVKRTGEKVFLECVQDMDHENMFWYRQDPGLGLRLIYFSYDVKMKEKGDIPEGYSVSREKKERFSLILESASTNQTSMYLCASSLPGLKIPYSYEQYFGPGTRLTVT.

The chain links TRBV5-1 to TRBJ2-1; D perhaps matches TRBD1 (6 bases). With 4 bases removed from V and 0 bases from J, the gap between germline ends came to 14 bases. CDR3 length equals 16 residues. Germline V gene sequence: CDR1 SGHRS, CDR2 YFSETQ. The CDR3 nucleotides read TGCGCCAGCAGCCCGACCGGGACACTCTCCTACAATGAGCAGTTCTTC. It is translated as CASSPTGTLSYNEQFF.

The V call is TRBV18, the J call TRBJ1-5; no firm D call. CDR3 length: 15 amino acids. From germline, CDR1 is KGHSH and CDR2 LQKENI. Trimming pared 0 bases from V and 3 bases from J, leaving 9 bases between. The CDR3 nucleotides are TGTGCCAGCTCACCACCAGGACGGTTCAATCAGCCCCAGCATTTT. This encodes CASSPPGRFNQPQHF.

Here the CDR3 DNA reads TGTGCCAGCAGGCTGGACTTACAAGAGACCCAGTACTTC. As protein: CASRLDLQETQYF. The V and J genes are TRBV6-1 and TRBJ2-5; possibly TRBD2 for D (5 bases). V lost 6 bases to trimming and J lost 2 bases, with 10 bases between them. The CDR3 consists of 13 residues. The germline CDR1 and CDR2 sequences are MNHNS and SASEGT.

The chain recombines TRBV30 with TRBJ1-2; weak D call: TRBD1 (5 bases). The germline V and J ends were trimmed by 0 bases and 6 bases, with 8 bases remaining between them. The length of the CDR3 is 12 residues. Germline V CDR1 and CDR2: GTSNPN, SVGIG (reference sequence). In DNA, the CDR3 is TGTGCCTGGAGTGTAGGGGCGGATGGCTACACCTTC. This translates into CAWSVGADGYTF.

V gene TRBV7-3 combines with J gene TRBJ2-2; 10 nucleotides match TRBD1. With V trimmed by 5 bases and J by 7 bases, 7 bases remained unmatched. Germline V gives CDR1 SGHTA, CDR2 FQGTGA. This CDR3 comprises 15 residues. CDR3 sequence: CASSVDRGRNGELFF. The CDR3, as DNA: TGTGCCAGCAGCGTCGACAGGGGGCGGAACGGGGAGCTGTTTTTT. Full variable domain (outside the CDR3, taken from reference TRBV7-3 and TRBJ2-2): GAGVSQTPSNKVTEKGKYVELRCDPISGHTALYWYRQSLGQGPEFLIYFQGTGAADDSGLPNDRFFAVRPEGSVSTLKIQRTERGDSAVYLCASSVDRGRNGELFFGEGSRLTVL.

The chain links TRBV18 to TRBJ1-3, with no clear D. V lost 2 bases to trimming and J lost 0 bases, with 11 bases between them. The germline gives CDR1 KGHSH, CDR2 LQKENI. This CDR3 region has 16 residues. Here the CDR3 DNA reads TGTGCCAGCTCACCAATAAAGCAGACCTCTGGAAACACCATATATTTT. It translates to CASSPIKQTSGNTIYF.

The chain joins TRBV2 to TRBJ2-5; a possible D gene is TRBD2 (6 bases). CDR3 size: 16 residues. V was trimmed by 7 bases and J by 1 base, leaving 19 bases between them. CDR1 is SNHLY, CDR2 FYNNEI, per germline. The CDR3 region is CASTVTPLSGQETQYF. Here the CDR3 DNA reads TGTGCCAGCACGGTTACCCCTCTTAGCGGCCAAGAGACCCAGTACTTC.

The chain recombines TRBV7-2 with TRBJ2-1, with D uncertain. V was pared by 2 bases and J by 9 bases, with 8 bases between. The CDR3 contains 12 residues. Germline lookup yields CDR1 SGHTA and CDR2 FQGNSA. CDR3 sequence reads: CASSLLRAEQFF. The DNA of the CDR3 is TGTGCCAGCAGCTTATTAAGGGCTGAGCAGTTCTTC.

The V and J genes are TRBV5-4 and TRBJ1-6; 8 bases agree with TRBD1. The V segment lost 4 bases and the J segment 5 bases; nucleotides outside the gene matches: 11. The CDR3 sequence is 17 residues long. From germline, CDR1 is SGHNT and CDR2 YYREEE (reference sequence). The CDR3 sequence is CASSGDRGFSDNSPLHF. Here the CDR3 DNA reads TGTGCCAGCAGCGGAGACAGGGGTTTTTCTGATAATTCACCCCTCCACTTT.

The chain links TRBV29-1 to TRBJ1-2; D ambiguous. The CDR3 is 13 amino acids. The germline V gene encodes CDR1 SQVTM and CDR2 ANQGSEA. Trimming cost V 1 base and J 2 bases, with 8 bases left between them. This CDR3 is CSVEGGRNYGYTF. In nucleotides, the CDR3 is TGCAGCGTTGAAGGGGGTAGGAACTATGGCTACACCTTC.